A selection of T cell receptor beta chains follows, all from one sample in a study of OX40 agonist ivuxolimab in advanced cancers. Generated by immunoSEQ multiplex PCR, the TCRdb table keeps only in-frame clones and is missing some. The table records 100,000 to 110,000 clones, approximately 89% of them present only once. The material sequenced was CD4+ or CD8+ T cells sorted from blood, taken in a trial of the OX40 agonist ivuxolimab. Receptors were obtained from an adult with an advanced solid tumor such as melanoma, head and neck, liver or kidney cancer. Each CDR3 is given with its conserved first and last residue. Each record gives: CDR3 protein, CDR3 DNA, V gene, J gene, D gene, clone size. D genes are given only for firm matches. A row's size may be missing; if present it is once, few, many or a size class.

CASSQEGAGAWTGELFF	TGCGCCAGCAGCCAAGAGGGGGCGGGAGCATGGACCGGGGAGCTGTTTTTT	TRBV4-1	TRBJ2-2	NA	NA
CASSYQQSRSTDTQYF	TGTGCCAGCAGTTACCAACAGTCGCGGAGCACAGATACGCAGTATTTT	TRBV6-5	TRBJ2-3	NA	NA
CASIGTGGKNIQYF	TGTGCCAGCATCGGGACAGGGGGGAAAAACATTCAGTACTTC	TRBV28	TRBJ2-4	TRBD1	NA
CASSRQGGNTEAFF	TGCGCCAGCAGCAGACAGGGGGGGAACACTGAAGCTTTCTTT	TRBV5-1	TRBJ1-1	TRBD1	NA
CASSPPSGGSGANVLTF	TGTGCCAGCTCACCACCTTCAGGGGGGTCTGGGGCCAACGTCCTGACTTTC	TRBV18	TRBJ2-6	NA	NA
CASSPDRGTYEQYF	TGTGCCAGCAGCCCTGACAGGGGTACCTACGAGCAGTACTTC	TRBV7-9	TRBJ2-7	TRBD1	NA
CAWSSRENQPQHF	TGTGCCTGGAGTTCAAGGGAAAATCAGCCCCAGCATTTT	TRBV30	TRBJ1-5	NA	once
CASSVWREETQYF	TGTGCCAGCAGCGTATGGAGGGAAGAGACCCAGTACTTC	TRBV5-4	TRBJ2-5	NA	NA
CASSPGLGQETQYF	TGTGCCAGCTCACCAGGTCTAGGACAAGAGACCCAGTACTTC	TRBV18	TRBJ2-5	NA	NA
CASSQEGKTIYEQYF	TGCGCCAGCAGCCAAGAAGGGAAGACTATTTACGAGCAGTACTTC	TRBV4-1	TRBJ2-7	NA	NA
CATLGGAGTDTQYF	TGTGCCACCTTGGGCGGGGCCGGGACAGATACGCAGTATTTT	TRBV18	TRBJ2-3	NA	NA
CASSFEGKNTEAFF	TGTGCCAGCAGTTTTGAGGGTAAGAACACTGAAGCTTTCTTT	TRBV28	TRBJ1-1	NA	NA
CASSRGTGTGAYNEQFF	TGTGCCAGCAGCCGAGGCACCGGGACTGGGGCTTACAATGAGCAGTTCTTC	TRBV11-2	TRBJ2-1	NA	NA